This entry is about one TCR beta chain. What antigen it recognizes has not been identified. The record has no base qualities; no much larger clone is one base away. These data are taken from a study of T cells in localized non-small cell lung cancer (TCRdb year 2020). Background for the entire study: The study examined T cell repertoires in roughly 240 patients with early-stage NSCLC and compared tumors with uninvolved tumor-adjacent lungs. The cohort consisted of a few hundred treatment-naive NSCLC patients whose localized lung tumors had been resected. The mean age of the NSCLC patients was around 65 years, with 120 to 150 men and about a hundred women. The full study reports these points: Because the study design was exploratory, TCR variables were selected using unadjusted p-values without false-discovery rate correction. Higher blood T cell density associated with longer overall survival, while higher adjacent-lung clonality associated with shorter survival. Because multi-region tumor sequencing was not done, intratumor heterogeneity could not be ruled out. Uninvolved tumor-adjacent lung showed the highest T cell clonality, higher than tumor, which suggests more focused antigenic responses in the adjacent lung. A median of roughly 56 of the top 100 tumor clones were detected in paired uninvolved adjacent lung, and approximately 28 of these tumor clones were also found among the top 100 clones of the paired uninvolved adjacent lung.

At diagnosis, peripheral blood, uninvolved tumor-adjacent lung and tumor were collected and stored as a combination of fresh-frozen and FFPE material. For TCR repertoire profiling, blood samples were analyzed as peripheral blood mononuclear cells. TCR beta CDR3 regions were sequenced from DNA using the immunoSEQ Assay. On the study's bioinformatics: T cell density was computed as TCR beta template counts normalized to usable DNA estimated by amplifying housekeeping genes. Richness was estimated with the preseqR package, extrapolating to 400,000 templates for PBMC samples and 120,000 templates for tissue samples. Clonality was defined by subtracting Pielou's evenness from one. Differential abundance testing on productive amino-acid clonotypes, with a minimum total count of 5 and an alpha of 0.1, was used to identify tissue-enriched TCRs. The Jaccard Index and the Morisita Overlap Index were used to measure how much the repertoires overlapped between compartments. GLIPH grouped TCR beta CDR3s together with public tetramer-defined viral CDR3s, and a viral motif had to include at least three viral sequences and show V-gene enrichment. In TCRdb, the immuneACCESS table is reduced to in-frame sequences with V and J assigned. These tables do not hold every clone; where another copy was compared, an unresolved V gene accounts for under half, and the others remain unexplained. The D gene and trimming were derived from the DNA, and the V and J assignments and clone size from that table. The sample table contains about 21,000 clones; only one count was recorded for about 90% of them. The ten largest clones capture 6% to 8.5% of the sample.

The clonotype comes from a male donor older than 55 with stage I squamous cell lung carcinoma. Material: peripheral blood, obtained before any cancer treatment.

The CDR3 reads CASSALSGANVLTF. Read as DNA, the sequence is TGTGCCAGCAGTGCCCTCTCTGGGGCCAACGTCCTGACTTTC. Recombination linked TRBV6-1 to TRBJ2-6; the D gene assignment is ambiguous. Deletion took 4 bases off V and 0 bases off J, with a span of 4 bases between the germline ends. For CDR1 and CDR2, the germline V gene lists MNHNS and SASEGT. Inclusive of the bounding cysteine and phenylalanine, the CDR3 is 14 residues long. The only DNA kept is the CDR3, 42 bases in frame from the first base.